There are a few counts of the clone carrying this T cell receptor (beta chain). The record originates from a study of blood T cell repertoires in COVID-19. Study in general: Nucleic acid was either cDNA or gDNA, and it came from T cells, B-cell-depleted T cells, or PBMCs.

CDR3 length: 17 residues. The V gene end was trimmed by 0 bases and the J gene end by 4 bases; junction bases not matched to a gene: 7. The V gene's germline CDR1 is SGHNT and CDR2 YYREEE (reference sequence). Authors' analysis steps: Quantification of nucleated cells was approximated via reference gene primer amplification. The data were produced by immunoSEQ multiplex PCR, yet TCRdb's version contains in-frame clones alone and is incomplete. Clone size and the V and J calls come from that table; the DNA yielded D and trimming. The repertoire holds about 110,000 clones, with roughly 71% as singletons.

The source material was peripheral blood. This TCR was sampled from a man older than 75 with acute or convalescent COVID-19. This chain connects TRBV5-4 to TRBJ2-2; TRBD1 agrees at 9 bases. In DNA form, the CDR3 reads TGTGCCAGCAGCTTGGGTGGGGGACAGGGAGGCACCGGGGAGCTGTTTTTT. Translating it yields CASSLGGGQGGTGELFF.